A single T cell receptor (delta chain) is shown here with its context. TCRdb reanalyzed the reads using CATT. The repertoire holds about 2,500 delta-chain clones, with more than 45% as singletons. This specimen belongs to a study of gamma-delta chains in newborns, infants, children. Whole-study context: Microbial exposure reportedly drives polyclonal innate γδ T cell expansion after birth.

CDR3 size: 28 residues. Germline V CDR1 and CDR2: TSWWSYY, QGS. V was clipped by 2 bases and J by 2 bases; unmatched bases: 37. The sample was blood, taken at baseline. The TCR originated in a child who received the measles vaccine. The rearrangement uses TRDV1 and TRDJ2; 11 nucleotides line up with TRDD3. The CDR3 is CALGESLDYVWGDNWGIRFGSLTAQLFF. For the CDR3, the DNA is TGTGCTCTTGGGGAAAGTTTGGACTACGTATGGGGTGATAACTGGGGGATAAGGTTTGGGTCCTTGACAGCACAACTCTTCTTT.